This note documents a single T cell receptor beta chain sequence. Sequenced by immunoSEQ multiplex PCR; TCRdb stores in-frame clones only, minus some. The sample yields some 200,000 clones, approximately 80% seen once. These data are taken from a study of blood T cell repertoires in COVID-19. The CDR3 contains 16 residues. J gave up 3 bases and V 4 bases, and 10 bases lay outside the gene matches. Germline CDR1 reads MNHNS; CDR2 reads SASEGT. The chain couples TRBV6-1 to TRBJ2-5, with TRBD1 matching over 8 bases. The sample taken for sequencing was peripheral blood. This TCR was sampled from a human donor with acute or convalescent COVID-19. The donor label of this sample is uncertain. CDR3 amino acids: CASSGPPGTGKETQYF. CDR3 bases: TGTGCCAGCAGTGGACCCCCCGGGACAGGAAAAGAGACCCAGTACTTC.